A single TCR beta chain is shown here with its context. The target of this receptor is not known. The record has no base qualities; no much larger clone is one base away. TCRbeta CDR3 regions were amplified from genomic DNA using the immunoSEQ Assay, a bias-controlled multiplex PCR. The authors' analysis ran thus. The number of nucleated cells in each sample was estimated by amplification of reference gene primers within the assay. Sequence reads were collapsed and filtered to measure the absolute abundance of every unique TCRbeta CDR3 rearrangement. For each sample, productive Simpson clonality was calculated by taking the square root of Simpson's diversity index across productive rearrangements. Imported from immuneACCESS, the table was reduced by TCRdb to in-frame sequences with V and J called. These copies leave out some clones; in studies compared against another copy, an unresolved V gene accounts for under half, and the cause of the remainder is not known. For V, J and clone size, that table is used; D and trimming come from the DNA. The sample yields 90,000 to 130,000 clones; around 79% were counted once. 16% of the sample belongs to the ten largest clones.

This sample was included in a study of blood T cell repertoires in COVID-19 (TCRdb year 2020). Looking at the study overall: The collaborator samples originated in the United States, Italy and Spain and spanned the acute and convalescent phases of COVID-19. The prospective study material was composed of cDNA or gDNA derived from T cells, B-cell-depleted T cells, or PBMCs. Deeply sampled blood TCRbeta repertoires from subjects exposed to, actively infected with, or recovered from COVID-19 were included in the dataset. A freely available public database, intended as a resource for researchers studying the immune response to SARS-CoV-2, is where the repertoires were released. Samples were obtained from the ongoing ImmuneRACE study (first 160 participants) and from over a thousand subjects provided by 6 global collaborators. Nearly every sample came with metadata listing a de-identified subject ID, COVID-19 status, age in years and sex. HLA class I and class II types, where available, came from metadata supplied by the sample provider rather than from assay-based typing.

Collaborating institutions collected whole blood in K2EDTA tubes following their own protocols. For TCRbeta analysis, collaborator samples were shipped as frozen whole blood, as isolated PBMCs, or as DNA extracted from either sample type. General conclusions and limits of the study: The quantity of clinical and demographic metadata differed by source and by participant and was supplied without curation.

The source of this sequence is a woman over 75 with active or convalescent COVID-19. The specimen sequenced was peripheral blood.

The DNA sequence reads TGTGCCACCAGCAGAGATTCCCCCGCGGCGGGGACGCAGTATTTT. Its amino acids are CATSRDSPAAGTQYF. The sequence joins TRBV15 to TRBJ2-3, with a tentative D gene TRBD2 over 6 matching bases. There are 15 amino acids in the CDR3, from cysteine to phenylalanine inclusive. Only CDR3 DNA is held: 45 bases, read in frame from base 1. The CDR1 and CDR2 encoded by the germline V gene (reference sequence) are LNHNV and YYDKDF. V was cut back by 0 bases and J by 9 bases, leaving a gap of 16 bases between them.